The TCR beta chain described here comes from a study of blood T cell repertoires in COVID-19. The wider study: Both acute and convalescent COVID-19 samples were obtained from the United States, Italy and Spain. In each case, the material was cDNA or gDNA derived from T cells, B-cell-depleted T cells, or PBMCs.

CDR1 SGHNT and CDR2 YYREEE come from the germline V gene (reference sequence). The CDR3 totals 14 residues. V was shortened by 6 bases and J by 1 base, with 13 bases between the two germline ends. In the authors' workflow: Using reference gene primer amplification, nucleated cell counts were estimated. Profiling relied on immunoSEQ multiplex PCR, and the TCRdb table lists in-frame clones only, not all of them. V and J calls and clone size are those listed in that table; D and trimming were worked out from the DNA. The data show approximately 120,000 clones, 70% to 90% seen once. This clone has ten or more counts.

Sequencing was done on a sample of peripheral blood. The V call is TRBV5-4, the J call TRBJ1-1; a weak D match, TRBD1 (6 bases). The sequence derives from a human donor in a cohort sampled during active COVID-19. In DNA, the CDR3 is TGTGCCAGCAACCCTGGGGGGGCGAACACTGAAGCTTTCTTT. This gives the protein CASNPGGANTEAFF.